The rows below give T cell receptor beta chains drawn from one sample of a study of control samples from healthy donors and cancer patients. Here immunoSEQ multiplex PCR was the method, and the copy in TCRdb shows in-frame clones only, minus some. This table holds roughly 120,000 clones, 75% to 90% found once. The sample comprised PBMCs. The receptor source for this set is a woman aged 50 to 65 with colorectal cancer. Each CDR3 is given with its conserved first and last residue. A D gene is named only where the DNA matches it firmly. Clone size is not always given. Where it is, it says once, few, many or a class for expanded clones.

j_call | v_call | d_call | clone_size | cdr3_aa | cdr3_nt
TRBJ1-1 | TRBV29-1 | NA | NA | CSVEDLRGTEAFF | TGCAGCGTTGAAGATCTAAGGGGTACTGAAGCTTTCTTT
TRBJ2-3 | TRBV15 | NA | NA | CATSKLPGQSVPTQYF | TGTGCCACCAGCAAATTACCCGGGCAGTCTGTACCTACGCAGTATTTT
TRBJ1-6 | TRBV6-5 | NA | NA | CASSSRQPYSPLHF | TGTGCCAGCAGTTCTCGACAGCCCTATTCACCCCTCCACTTT
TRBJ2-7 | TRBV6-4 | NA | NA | CASGGPEVVFEQYF | TGTGCCAGTGGGGGGCCAGAGGTCGTTTTCGAGCAGTACTTC
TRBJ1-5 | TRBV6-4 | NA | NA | CASSVGENQPQHF | TGTGCCAGCAGTGTGGGGGAAAATCAGCCCCAGCATTTT
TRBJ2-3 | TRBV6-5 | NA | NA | CASSYSSRGADTQYF | TGTGCCAGCAGTTACTCGAGTAGGGGCGCAGATACGCAGTATTTT
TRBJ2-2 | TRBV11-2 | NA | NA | CASSLTKTGELFF | TGTGCCAGCAGCTTGACAAAAACCGGGGAGCTGTTTTTT
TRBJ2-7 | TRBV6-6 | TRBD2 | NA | CASSPTSDSYEQYF | TGTGCCAGCAGCCCGACTAGCGACTCCTACGAGCAGTACTTC
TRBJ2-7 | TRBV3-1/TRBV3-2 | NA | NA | CASSQAPVGSYEQYF | TGTGCCAGCAGCCAAGCGCCGGTCGGGAGCTACGAGCAGTACTTC
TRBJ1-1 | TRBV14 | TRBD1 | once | CASSQTGTTEAFF | TGTGCCAGCAGCCAGACAGGGACCACTGAAGCTTTCTTT
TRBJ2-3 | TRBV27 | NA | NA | CASGRNRDPTDTQYF | TGTGCCAGCGGGCGTAACAGGGACCCCACAGATACGCAGTATTTT
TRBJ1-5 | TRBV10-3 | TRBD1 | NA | CAISGTTGEGNQPQHF | TGTGCCATCAGTGGGACAACAGGGGAAGGCAATCAGCCCCAGCATTTT
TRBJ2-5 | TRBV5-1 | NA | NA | CASSLQPGPADQETQYF | TGCGCCAGCAGCCTCCAGCCGGGACCCGCCGACCAAGAGACCCAGTACTTC
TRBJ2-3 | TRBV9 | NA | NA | CASSVDPGSSDTQYF | TGTGCCAGCAGCGTAGACCCGGGTTCATCGGATACGCAGTATTTT
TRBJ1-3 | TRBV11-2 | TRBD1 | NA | CASNRGSGNTIYF | TGTGCCAGCAACAGGGGGAGCGGAAACACCATATATTTT
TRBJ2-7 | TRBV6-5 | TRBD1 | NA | CASSPRDSILGRQYF | TGTGCCAGCAGCCCCCGGGACAGCATCCTCGGGCGCCAGTACTTC